This note documents a single T cell receptor beta chain sequence. Its antigen remains unidentified. This CDR3 region has 14 residues. The V gene's germline CDR1 is MNHNS and CDR2 SASEGT. The V gene lost 4 bases and the J gene lost 1 base, with 10 bases spanning the gap. Amplifying from RNA transcripts, the study obtained TCR beta CDR3 regions. RT-PCR with HTBI primers came first, then second-round multiplex PCR. A single record per CDR3 protein comes from TCRdb applying MiXCR to the multiplex PCR reads. The repertoire has around 600,000 distinct CDR3 sequences, roughly two fifths of them found once; the top ten carry about 3.3%. This record comes from a study of Graves' ophthalmopathy and Graves' hyperthyroidism. Study-wide points: A classifier, a 13-signature model, separated ophthalmopathy from stable hyperthyroidism with nearly 90% sensitivity and over 70% specificity. Most expanded clonotypes in thyroid above 0.001 frequency also showed up in blood.

Ophthalmopathy cases showed moderate-to-severe activity, scoring CAS ≥3 and NOSPECS ≥4, with duration under 3 months. Out of 9.5 to 10 ml of fresh peripheral blood, PBMCs were obtained. The sample was peripheral blood. The TCR sequence derives from an adult man with Graves' ophthalmopathy. V and J are TRBV6-1 and TRBJ1-1, with D unclear. The CDR3 DNA reads as TGTGCCAGCAGTGCGGAGGGAACGAACACTGAAGCTTTCTTT. Protein sequence: CASSAEGTNTEAFF.